The rows below give T cell receptor beta chains drawn from one sample of a study of graft-versus-host responses after intestinal transplantation. The assay was immunoSEQ multiplex PCR, and TCRdb's table has in-frame clones only and misses some. The data contain some 70,000 clones, around 87% of them singletons. Their target antigens are unknown. The sample in question was unstimulated CD8+ T cells sorted from spleen or lymph node cells, obtained before transplant. The receptors here all came from a human donor who was the organ donor for an intestinal transplant. Both conserved end residues are part of each CDR3. The D gene is left open where the match is weak. Part of the rows lack a size; the others show once, few, many or a class for expanded clones.

>NA|NA|TRBJ1-1|TRBV6-6
TGTGCCAGCAGTTATCTGGGGGGCAGTAACACTGAAGCTTTCTTT
CASSYLGGSNTEAFF
>NA|NA|TRBJ1-2|TRBV25-1
TGTGCCAGCAGTGAAGGGGGCGCGGGGGGCTACACCTTC
CASSEGGAGGYTF
>NA|TRBD2|TRBJ2-1|TRBV7-8
TGTGCCAGCAGCTTAGATCCTAGCGGGGGTGCTGAGCAGTTCTTC
CASSLDPSGGAEQFF
>NA|NA|TRBJ2-4|TRBV7-6
TGTGCCAGCAGCTTAGGAACAAACCTAGCCAAAAACATTCAGTACTTC
CASSLGTNLAKNIQYF
>NA|NA|TRBJ1-2|TRBV7-9
TGTGCCAGCAGCTTAGCTGGAGGCCAGAAAAACTATGGCTACACCTTC
CASSLAGGQKNYGYTF
>NA|TRBD2|TRBJ2-2|TRBV2
TGTGCCAGCAGGGGAGGCGGGGGGACCACGGGCACCGGGGAGCTGTTTTTT
CASRGGGGTTGTGELFF
>few|NA|TRBJ2-7|TRBV19
TGTGCCAGTAGTCGGAACAGGGCCTACGAGCAGTACTTC
CASSRNRAYEQYF
>once|NA|TRBJ2-7|TRBV27
TGTGCCAGCAGTTTTACAGGGCTGGCTTACGAGCAGTACTTC
CASSFTGLAYEQYF
>once|NA|TRBJ2-7|TRBV6-5
TGTGCCAGCAGTTACTCGGCCAGCTACGAGCAGTACTTC
CASSYSASYEQYF
>NA|NA|TRBJ1-1|TRBV20-1
TGCAGTGCTAGGGACAACACTGAAGCTTTCTTT
CSARDNTEAFF
>once|TRBD1|TRBJ1-1|TRBV9
TGTGCCAGCAGCGGGACAGGGGGTGAAGCTTTCTTT
CASSGTGGEAFF
>NA|NA|TRBJ1-5|TRBV10-3
TGTGCCATCAGTGCGGAAGGGGGGCAGCCCCAGCATTTT
CAISAEGGQPQHF
>NA|NA|TRBJ2-7|TRBV27
TGTGCCAGCAGTTACAACTACGCTAACGAGCAGTACTTC
CASSYNYANEQYF
>NA|NA|TRBJ1-5|TRBV6-6
TGTGCCAGCCGGGGACCGACGGATCAGCCCCAGCATTTT
CASRGPTDQPQHF
>NA|TRBD1|TRBJ2-2|TRBV27
TGTGCCAGCAGTAAAAACTCCGGGACAGGGTATTCCACCGGGGAGCTGTTTTTT
CASSKNSGTGYSTGELFF
>NA|TRBD2|TRBJ2-3|TRBV4-1
TGCGCCAGCAGCCAAGCACTAGCGGACACAGATACGCAGTATTTT
CASSQALADTDTQYF
>NA|NA|TRBJ1-5|TRBV2
TGTGCCAGCAGTGAAGCCCTCGGACTGAATAGCAATCAGCCCCAGCATTTT
CASSEALGLNSNQPQHF
>NA|NA|TRBJ2-1|TRBV19
TGTGCCAGTAGTATGTTCCTGGGCCTATACAATGAGCAGTTCTTC
CASSMFLGLYNEQFF
>NA|NA|TRBJ1-3|TRBV6-5
TGTGCCAGCCGAGGACAAAACTCTGGAAACACCATATATTTT
CASRGQNSGNTIYF
>NA|NA|TRBJ2-2|TRBV7-3
TGTGCCAGCAGCTTAACGGGCGCCGGCACCGGGGAGCTGTTTTTT
CASSLTGAGTGELFF
>once|TRBD1|TRBJ1-2|TRBV27
TGTGCCACCAAGACAGGGGCGCAGGGTGGCTACACCTTC
CATKTGAQGGYTF
>NA|NA|TRBJ2-1|TRBV14
TGTGCCAGCAGCCAAGTATCCGCTGGGGGGTACAATGAGCAGTTCTTC
CASSQVSAGGYNEQFF
>NA|TRBD2|TRBJ2-1|TRBV6-5
TGTGCCAGCAGTTATAGCGGGGGGACCAATGAGCAGTTCTTC
CASSYSGGTNEQFF
>NA|NA|TRBJ2-1|TRBV15
TGTGCCACGGAGTTCGGGCCTGTGGGATACAATGAGCAGTTCTTC
CATEFGPVGYNEQFF
>NA|NA|TRBJ2-7|TRBV6-5
TGTGCCAGCACCCACGGCCGGGACCCCTACGAGCAGTACTTC
CASTHGRDPYEQYF
>NA|NA|TRBJ1-1|TRBV5-4
TGTGCCAGCCAGATTGGGTTTAAGACTGAAGCTTTCTTT
CASQIGFKTEAFF
>NA|TRBD1|TRBJ2-7|TRBV9
TGTGCCAGCAGCGCCGGGACAGCAGTCTACGAGCAGTACTTC
CASSAGTAVYEQYF
>NA|NA|TRBJ2-2|TRBV5-1
TGCGCCAGCAGCTTGGTATGGGGGGCCGGGGAGCTGTTTTTT
CASSLVWGAGELFF
>NA|NA|TRBJ2-7|TRBV5-1
TGCGCCAGCAGCAGGAGTAGACGTTCCTACGAGCAGTACTTC
CASSRSRRSYEQYF
>NA|NA|TRBJ2-2|TRBV10-2
TGCGCCAGCAGTGCACCGACAGGGAACACCGGGGAGCTGTTTTTT
CASSAPTGNTGELFF
>NA|TRBD2|TRBJ2-3|TRBV5-4
TGTGCCAGCAGCCCAACTAGCGGGGGGATCACAGATACGCAGTATTTT
CASSPTSGGITDTQYF
>NA|TRBD1|TRBJ1-1|TRBV12-5
TGTGCTAGTGGTTTGGTACTTTCGGTCCGGGACAGAAGGGATTTGAACACTGAAGCTTTCTTT
CASGLVLSVRDRRDLNTEAFF
>once|NA|TRBJ1-6|TRBV19
TGTGCCAGTAGTCCCCTACGTAGCTCCTATAATTCACCCCTCCACTTT
CASSPLRSSYNSPLHF
>few|TRBD2|TRBJ2-3|TRBV28
TGTGCCAGCAGCGAAGGGCGGGGGGGCCTTCTAGGGTATACGCAGTATTTT
CASSEGRGGLLGYTQYF
>NA|NA|TRBJ1-1|TRBV19
TGTGCCAGTAGTATTGGGCAGGGACCAGGCACTGAAGCTTTCTTT
CASSIGQGPGTEAFF
>NA|NA|TRBJ1-2|TRBV5-1
TGCGCCAGCAGCACAGGGTACGGCTACACCTTC
CASSTGYGYTF
>NA|NA|TRBJ2-7|TRBV2
TGTGCCAGCACGCTAATGGGGAGGACCCGGGAAACATGGACCGGGCGCGAGCAGTACTTC
CASTLMGRTRETWTGREQYF
>once|NA|TRBJ1-1|TRBV4-2
TGTGCCAGCAGCCCATCCGGGACGCTGGAAGCTTTCTTT
CASSPSGTLEAFF
>NA|NA|TRBJ2-7|TRBV2
TGTGCCAGCCAACCCGAGGGGTCCTACGAGCAGTACTTC
CASQPEGSYEQYF
>NA|NA|TRBJ2-7|TRBV4-1
TGCGCCAGCAGCCAAGGAGTACAACGCGGCGAGCAGTACTTC
CASSQGVQRGEQYF
>NA|NA|TRBJ1-2|TRBV7-2
TGTGCCAGCAGCTTAGGCGGATATCAATTGAACTATGGCTACACCTTC
CASSLGGYQLNYGYTF
>NA|NA|TRBJ1-2|TRBV10-3
TGTGCCATCAGTGAGTCTTCCTTGACGGACAATGGACTAGTTGGCTACACCTTC
CAISESSLTDNGLVGYTF
>NA|NA|TRBJ2-5|TRBV10-3
TGTGCCATCAGTGATGGTTACAGGGAGACCCAGTACTTC
CAISDGYRETQYF
>NA|NA|TRBJ2-7|TRBV6-4
TGTGCCAGCAGTGTTCACGGGGGGCCGGCCTACGAGCAGTACTTC
CASSVHGGPAYEQYF
>NA|NA|TRBJ2-1|TRBV19
TGTGCCAGTAGTATTGATGGGGGGGCCCTTGGGGACAATGAGCAGTTCTTC
CASSIDGGALGDNEQFF
>NA|TRBD2|TRBJ2-3|TRBV4-2
TGTGCCAGCAGCCAAGAGCCTGCGACCGGGACTAGCGGCACAGATACGCAGTATTTT
CASSQEPATGTSGTDTQYF
>NA|NA|TRBJ2-1|TRBV27
TGTGCCAGCACCCCGCGGAGGGAGTCCTACAATGAGCAGTTCTTC
CASTPRRESYNEQFF
>NA|NA|TRBJ1-5|TRBV7-8
TGTGCCAGCAGCTTATGGCGTTGGGGGAAGGGTAGAGGACTTCATCAGCCCCAGCATTTT
CASSLWRWGKGRGLHQPQHF